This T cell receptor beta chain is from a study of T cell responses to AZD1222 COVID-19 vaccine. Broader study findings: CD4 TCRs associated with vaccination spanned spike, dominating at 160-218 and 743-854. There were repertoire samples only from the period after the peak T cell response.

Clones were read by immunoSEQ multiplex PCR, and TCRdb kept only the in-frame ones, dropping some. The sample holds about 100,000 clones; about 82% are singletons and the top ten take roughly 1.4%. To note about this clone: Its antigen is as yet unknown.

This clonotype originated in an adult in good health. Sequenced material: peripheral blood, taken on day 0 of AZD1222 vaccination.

The CDR3 sequence: CASSHPGQVNEKLFF. The CDR3 DNA sequence: TGTGCCAGCAGCCATCCCGGACAGGTTAATGAAAAACTGTTTTTT. The chain has TRBV3-1 (or the pseudogene TRBV3-2) and TRBJ1-4; TRBD1 matches at 7 bases. The V gene's germline CDR1 is LGHDT and CDR2 YNNKEL (reference sequence). Trimming removed 3 bases from V and 4 bases from J; junction bases left unmatched: 5. This CDR3 spans 15 amino acids.